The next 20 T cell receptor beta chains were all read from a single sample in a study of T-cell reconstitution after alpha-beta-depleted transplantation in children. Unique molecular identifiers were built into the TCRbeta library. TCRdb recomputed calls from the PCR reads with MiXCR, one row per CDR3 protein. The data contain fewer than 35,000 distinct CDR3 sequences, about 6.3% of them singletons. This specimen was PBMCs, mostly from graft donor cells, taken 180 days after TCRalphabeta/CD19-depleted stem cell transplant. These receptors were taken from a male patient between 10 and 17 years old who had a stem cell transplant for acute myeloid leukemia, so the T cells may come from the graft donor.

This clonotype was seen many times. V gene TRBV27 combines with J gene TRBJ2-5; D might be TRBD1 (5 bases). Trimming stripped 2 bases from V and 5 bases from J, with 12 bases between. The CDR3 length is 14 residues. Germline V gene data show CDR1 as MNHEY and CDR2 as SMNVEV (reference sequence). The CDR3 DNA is TGTGCCAGCAGTTTAATGTCCCAGGGTGAGACCCAGTACTTC. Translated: CASSLMSQGETQYF.

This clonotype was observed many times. The CDR3 nucleotides read TGTGCCAGCAGTACCGTGACAGGGGCCCGAGGGGAGACCCAGTACTTC. Its translation is CASSTVTGARGETQYF. The chain carries TRBV28 and TRBJ2-5; TRBD1 agrees at 8 bases. Germline-derived CDR1 and CDR2 are MDHEN and SYDVKM. The ends lost 5 bases at V and 5 bases at J; junction bases unmatched: 13. The CDR3 has 16 amino acids.

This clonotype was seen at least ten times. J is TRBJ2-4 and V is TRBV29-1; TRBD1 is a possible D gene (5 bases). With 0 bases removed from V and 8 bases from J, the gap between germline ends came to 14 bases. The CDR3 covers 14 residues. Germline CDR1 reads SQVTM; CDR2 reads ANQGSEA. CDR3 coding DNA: TGCAGCGTTGAAGATCGGAGACAGCTCTACATTCAGTACTTC. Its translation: CSVEDRRQLYIQYF.

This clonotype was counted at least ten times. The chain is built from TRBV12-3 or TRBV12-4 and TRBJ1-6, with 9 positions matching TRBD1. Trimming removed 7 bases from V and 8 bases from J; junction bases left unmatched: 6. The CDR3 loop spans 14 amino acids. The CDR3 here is CASIQTGGHSPLHF. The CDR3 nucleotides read TGTGCCAGCATCCAGACAGGGGGACATTCACCCCTCCACTTT.

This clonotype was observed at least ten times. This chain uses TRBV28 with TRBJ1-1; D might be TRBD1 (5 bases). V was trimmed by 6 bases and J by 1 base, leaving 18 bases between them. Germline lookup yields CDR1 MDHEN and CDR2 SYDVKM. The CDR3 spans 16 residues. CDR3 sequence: CASSFIRGARNTEAFF. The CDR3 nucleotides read TGTGCCAGCAGCTTTATCCGAGGGGCGAGGAACACTGAAGCTTTCTTT.

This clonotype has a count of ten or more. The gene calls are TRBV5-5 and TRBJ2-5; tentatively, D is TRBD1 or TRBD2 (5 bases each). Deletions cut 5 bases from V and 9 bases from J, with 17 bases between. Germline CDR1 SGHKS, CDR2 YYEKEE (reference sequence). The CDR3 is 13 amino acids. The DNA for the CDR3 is TGTGCCAGCAGTCGGGACCTCCAGGCGGCCCAGTACTTC. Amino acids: CASSRDLQAAQYF.

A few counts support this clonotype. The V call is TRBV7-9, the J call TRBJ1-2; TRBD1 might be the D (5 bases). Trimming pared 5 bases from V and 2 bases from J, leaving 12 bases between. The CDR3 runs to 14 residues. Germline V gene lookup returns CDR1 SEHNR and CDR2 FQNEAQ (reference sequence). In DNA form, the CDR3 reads TGTGCCAGCAGCCCCCGACAGAGCAACTATGGCTACACCTTC. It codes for CASSPRQSNYGYTF.

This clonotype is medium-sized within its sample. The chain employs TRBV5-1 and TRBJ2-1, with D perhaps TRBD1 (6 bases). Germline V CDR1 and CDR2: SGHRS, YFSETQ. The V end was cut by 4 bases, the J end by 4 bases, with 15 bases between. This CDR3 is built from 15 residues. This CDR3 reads CASSPGWGLYNEQFF. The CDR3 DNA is TGCGCCAGCAGCCCGGGCTGGGGGCTATACAATGAGCAGTTCTTC.

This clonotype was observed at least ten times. The CDR3 DNA sequence: TGTGCCAGCAGTGGGACTAGGAGGGGGAATGAGCAGTTCTTC. It translates to CASSGTRRGNEQFF. The gene calls are TRBV6-2 or TRBV6-3 and TRBJ2-1; 8 nucleotides agree with TRBD2. Trimming at V came to 5 bases and at J to 7 bases, leaving 7 bases not matched to a gene. CDR1 is MNHEY and CDR2 is SVGEGT in the germline V gene. The length of the CDR3 is 14 residues.

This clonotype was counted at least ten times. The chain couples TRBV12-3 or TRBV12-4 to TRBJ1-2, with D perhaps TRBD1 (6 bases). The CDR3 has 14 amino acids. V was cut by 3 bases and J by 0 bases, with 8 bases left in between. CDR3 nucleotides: TGTGCCAGCAGTTTGGGGGGCGCTAACTATGGCTACACCTTC. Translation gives CASSLGGANYGYTF.

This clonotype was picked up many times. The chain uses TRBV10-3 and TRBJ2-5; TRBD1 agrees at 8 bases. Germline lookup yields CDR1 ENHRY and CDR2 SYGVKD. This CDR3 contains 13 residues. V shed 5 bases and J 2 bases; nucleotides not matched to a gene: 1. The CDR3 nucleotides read TGTGCCATCAGTCGACAGGGGCAAGAGACCCAGTACTTC. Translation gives CAISRQGQETQYF.

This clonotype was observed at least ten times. The chain's CDR3 is CASSLEGISFQPQHF. DNA of the CDR3: TGTGCCAGCAGTTTGGAGGGTATAAGCTTTCAGCCCCAGCATTTT. The chain uses TRBV6-2 or TRBV6-3 and TRBJ1-5; D remains ambiguous. The CDR3 totals 15 residues. V lost 4 bases to trimming and J lost 6 bases, with 16 bases between them. Per the germline V gene, CDR1 is MNHEY and CDR2 is SVGEGT.

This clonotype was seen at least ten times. CDR3 sequence (DNA): TGCGCCAGCAGCTTGGAGCAGGGGGCAATAGATACGCAGTATTTT. This encodes CASSLEQGAIDTQYF. The V gene is TRBV5-1, the J gene TRBJ2-3; 8 bases fit TRBD1. Germline CDR1 is SGHRS and CDR2 is YFSETQ. The V and J ends lost 0 bases and 5 bases, in that order; junction bases with no gene match: 5. The CDR3 length is 15 residues.

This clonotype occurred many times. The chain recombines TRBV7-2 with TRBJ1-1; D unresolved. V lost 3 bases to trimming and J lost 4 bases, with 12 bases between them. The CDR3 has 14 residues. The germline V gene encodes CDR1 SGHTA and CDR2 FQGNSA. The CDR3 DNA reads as TGTGCCAGCAGCTTCATCACACGGGCCACTGAAGCTTTCTTT. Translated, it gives CASSFITRATEAFF.

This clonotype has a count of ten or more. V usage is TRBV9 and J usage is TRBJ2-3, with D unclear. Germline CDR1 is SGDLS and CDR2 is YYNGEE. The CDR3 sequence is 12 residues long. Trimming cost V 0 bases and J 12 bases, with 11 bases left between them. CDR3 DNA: TGTGCCAGCAGCGTAGGGGCCTCTGCCCAGTATTTT. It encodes CASSVGASAQYF.

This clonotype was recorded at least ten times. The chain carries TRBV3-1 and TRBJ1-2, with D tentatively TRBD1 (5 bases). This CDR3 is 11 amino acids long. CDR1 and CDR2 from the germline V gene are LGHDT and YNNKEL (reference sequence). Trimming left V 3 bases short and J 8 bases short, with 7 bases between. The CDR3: CASSQGQGYTF. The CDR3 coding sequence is TGTGCCAGCAGCCAGGGGCAGGGCTACACCTTC. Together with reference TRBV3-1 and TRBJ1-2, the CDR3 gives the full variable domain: DTAVSQTPKYLVTQMGNDKSIKCEQNLGHDTMYWYKQDSKKFLKIMFSYNNKELIINETVPNRFSPKSPDKAHLNLHINSLELGDSAVYFCASSQGQGYTFGSGTRLTVV.

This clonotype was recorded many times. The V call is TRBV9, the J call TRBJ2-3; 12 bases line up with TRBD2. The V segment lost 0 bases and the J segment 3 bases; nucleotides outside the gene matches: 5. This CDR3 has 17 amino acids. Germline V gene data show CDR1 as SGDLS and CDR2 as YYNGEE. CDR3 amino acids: CASSVDPSGRVTDTQYF. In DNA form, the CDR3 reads TGTGCCAGCAGCGTAGACCCTAGCGGGAGGGTTACAGATACGCAGTATTTT.

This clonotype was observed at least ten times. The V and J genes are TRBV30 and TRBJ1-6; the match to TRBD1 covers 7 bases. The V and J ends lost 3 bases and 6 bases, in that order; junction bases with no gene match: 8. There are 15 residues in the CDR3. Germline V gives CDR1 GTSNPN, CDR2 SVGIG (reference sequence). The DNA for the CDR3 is TGTGCCTGGAGGGGGGACAGCAGATTTAATTCACCCCTCCACTTT. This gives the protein CAWRGDSRFNSPLHF.

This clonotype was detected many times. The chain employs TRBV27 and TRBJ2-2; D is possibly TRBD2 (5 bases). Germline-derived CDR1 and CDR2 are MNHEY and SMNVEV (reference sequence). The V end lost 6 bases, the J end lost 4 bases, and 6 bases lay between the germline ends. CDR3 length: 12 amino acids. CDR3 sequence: CASSRGTGELFF. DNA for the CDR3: TGTGCCAGCAGCCGGGGCACCGGGGAGCTGTTTTTT.

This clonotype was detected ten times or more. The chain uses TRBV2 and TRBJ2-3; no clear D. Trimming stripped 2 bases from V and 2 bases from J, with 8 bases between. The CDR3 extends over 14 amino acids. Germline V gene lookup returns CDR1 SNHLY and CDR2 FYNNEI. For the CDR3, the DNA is TGTGCCAGCAGTGAATTTAGAAACACAGATACGCAGTATTTT. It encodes CASSEFRNTDTQYF.